The 21 T cell receptor beta chains below come from one sample, sequenced in a study of a mutant IDH1 vaccine in newly diagnosed glioma (dated by TCRdb to the early 2020s). Library preparation used the immunoSEQ multiplex PCR assay. The table comes from immuneACCESS by way of TCRdb, which keeps in-frame sequences with V and J called. Part of the clones is missing from these tables; in studies checked, under half for an unresolved V gene and the rest for unknown reasons. This sample has 50,000 to 60,000 clones in its table, and roughly 73% of those were observed once. The ten largest clones represent 5.2% of the sample. No antigen has been identified for these receptors. In the paper's terms, the time point label means: week 5, during vaccination. A 20-mer mutant IDH1 peptide at 300 micrograms in Montanide made up each vaccine dose, which was injected subcutaneously together with topical imiquimod.

Sequenced here: PBMCs, sampled from a glioma patient whose treatment included an IDH1 peptide vaccine. These receptor sequences come from a man aged 50 or older with glioma.

This clone was counted between two and nine times. The V gene is TRBV5-1, the J gene TRBJ1-1; 8 nucleotides match TRBD1. The CDR3 length is 16 residues. CDR1 and CDR2 from the germline V gene are SGHRS and YFSETQ. V lost 4 bases to trimming and J lost 0 bases; unmatched junction nucleotides: 8. CDR3 amino acids: CASSRTGSFMNTEAFF. Here the CDR3 DNA reads TGCGCCAGCAGCCGGACAGGGTCTTTTATGAACACTGAAGCTTTCTTT. Complete variable domain (other parts from reference TRBV5-1 and TRBJ1-1): KAGVTQTPRYLIKTRGQQVTLSCSPISGHRSVSWYQQTPGQGLQFLFEYFSETQRNKGNFPGRFSGRQFSNSRSEMNVSTLELGDSALYLCASSRTGSFMNTEAFFGQGTRLTVV.

The chain combines TRBV5-4 with TRBJ1-2, with 7 bases identical to TRBD1. This CDR3 comprises 14 residues. Germline CDR1 is SGHNT and CDR2 is YYREEE (reference sequence). V lost 4 bases, J lost 4 bases, and 7 bases stayed unmatched. The CDR3 here is CASSSGTDSYGYTF. CDR3 sequence (DNA): TGTGCCAGCAGCAGTGGGACAGATTCCTATGGCTACACCTTC.

This sequence joins TRBV4-2 and TRBJ1-4; TRBD1 matches at 7 bases. Germline V gives CDR1 LGHNA, CDR2 YNFKEQ. V was pared by 0 bases and J by 4 bases, with 8 bases of the junction left unmatched. The CDR3 contains 17 residues. The CDR3 DNA reads TGTGCCAGCAGCCAAGATCGAAGGGGGCCCGGTAATGAAAAACTGTTTTTT. Translation gives CASSQDRRGPGNEKLFF.

The rearrangement joins TRBV19 to TRBJ1-5, with D possibly TRBD1 on 5 matching bases. The germline V and J ends were trimmed by 4 bases and 2 bases, with 15 bases remaining between them. Per germline, CDR1 LNHDA and CDR2 SQIVND (reference sequence). CDR3 size: 16 residues. CDR3 DNA sequence: TGTGCCAGTAGTAGACGGGCCGGGGACGGCAATCAGCCCCAGCATTTT. As protein: CASSRRAGDGNQPQHF.

The CDR3 spells CASSLQGQVGTDTQYF. The CDR3 region has the DNA TGTGCCAGCAGCTTACAGGGTCAAGTAGGCACAGATACGCAGTATTTT. This chain links TRBV7-8 with TRBJ2-3; D is perhaps TRBD1 (5 bases). The germline CDR1 and CDR2 sequences are SGHVS and FQNEAQ. The CDR3 has 16 amino acids. Deletions cut 2 bases from V and 1 base from J, with 13 bases between.

The V gene is TRBV5-6, the J gene TRBJ2-3; 7 bases fit TRBD1. In germline, CDR1 is SGHDT, CDR2 YYEEEE. The CDR3 has 14 amino acids. The ends lost 4 bases at V and 5 bases at J; junction bases unmatched: 7. In nucleotides, the CDR3 is TGTGCCAGCAGCCGAGGACAGGCAGTAGATACGCAGTATTTT. Protein product: CASSRGQAVDTQYF.

Here the CDR3 DNA reads TGTGCCTGCGGGACAGGGGTCTACGAGCAGTACTTC. This sequence encodes CACGTGVYEQYF. The genes are TRBV30 and TRBJ2-7, with 10 bases lining up with TRBD1. Germline CDR1 GTSNPN, CDR2 SVGIG (reference sequence). V shed 6 bases, J shed 3 bases, and the junction held 2 bases outside the gene matches. The CDR3 is made up of 12 amino acids.

The chain carries TRBV18 and TRBJ2-7; 10 positions match TRBD2. Trimming took 3 bases from V and 4 from J; bases not matched to a gene: 6. Germline CDR1 and CDR2: KGHSH and LQKENI. The CDR3 is 15 amino acids. Written as DNA, the CDR3 is TGTGCCAGCTCACCCCAGCGGGGGGGTGGGTACGAGCAGTACTTC. It yields the protein CASSPQRGGGYEQYF.

The chain employs TRBV6-5 and TRBJ2-1; TRBD1 matches at 8 bases. In germline, CDR1 is MNHEY, CDR2 SVGAGI. The CDR3 extends over 14 amino acids. J lost 3 bases, V lost 5 bases, and 3 bases had no gene match. The CDR3 nucleotides read TGTGCCAGCAGTCCGGGACAGGTCTACAATGAGCAGTTCTTC. Translation gives CASSPGQVYNEQFF.

The chain links TRBV19 to TRBJ2-1, with 9 nucleotides matching TRBD1. In germline, CDR1 is LNHDA, CDR2 SQIVND (reference sequence). The CDR3 has 14 amino acids. V gave up 6 bases and J gave up 8 bases; unmatched junction bases: 8. The chain's CDR3 is CASRTGTGKHEQFF. CDR3 nucleotide sequence: TGTGCCAGTAGAACCGGGACAGGGAAACATGAGCAGTTCTTC.

The chain joins TRBV15 to TRBJ1-2, with D unresolved. The ends were cut back, 0 bases at V and 8 bases at J, with 13 bases in the middle. The germline gives CDR1 LNHNV, CDR2 YYDKDF (reference sequence). The CDR3 runs to 14 residues. Here the CDR3 reads CATSRDPSYIGYTF. CDR3 coding DNA: TGTGCCACCAGCAGAGACCCATCCTATATCGGCTACACCTTC.

The rearrangement joins TRBV6-1 to TRBJ1-2; 7 bases agree with TRBD1. Losses at the gene ends were 4 bases for V and 7 bases for J; bases not matched to a gene: 12. The CDR3 is 15 residues long. Germline values: CDR1 MNHNS, CDR2 SASEGT. The CDR3 here is CASSVVRQGGSGYTF. CDR3 nucleotides: TGTGCCAGCAGTGTTGTCCGACAGGGAGGCTCTGGCTACACCTTC.

The chain employs TRBV5-5 and TRBJ1-1, with D unresolved. This CDR3 has 12 residues. Trimming cost V 4 bases and J 3 bases, with 7 bases left between them. Per germline, CDR1 SGHKS and CDR2 YYEKEE (reference sequence). The CDR3 region is CASSPADTEAFF. CDR3 DNA sequence: TGTGCCAGCAGCCCGGCTGACACTGAAGCTTTCTTT. The full variable domain, completed using reference TRBV5-5 and TRBJ1-1, is DAGVTQSPTHLIKTRGQQVTLRCSPISGHKSVSWYQQVLGQGPQFIFQYYEKEERGRGNFPDRFSARQFPNYSSELNVNALLLGDSALYLCASSPADTEAFFGQGTRLTVV.

The sample holds a few counts of this clone. This rearrangement joins TRBV9 to TRBJ1-5; D possibly corresponds to TRBD1 (6 bases). Trimming stripped 3 bases from V and 1 base from J, with 11 bases between. Germline V CDR1 and CDR2: SGDLS, YYNGEE. CDR3 length: 15 amino acids. The CDR3 region is CASSEAGASNQPQHF. DNA for the CDR3: TGTGCCAGCAGCGAAGCGGGGGCAAGCAATCAGCCCCAGCATTTT.

The chain carries TRBV30 and TRBJ1-1; no definite D call. The germline V gene has CDR1 GTSNPN and CDR2 SVGIG (reference sequence). This CDR3 region has 13 residues. V was pared by 0 bases and J by 1 base, with 6 bases between. The CDR3 nucleotides are TGTGCCTGGAGTGTAACCAGGAACACTGAAGCTTTCTTT. It translates to CAWSVTRNTEAFF. Combining the CDR3 with reference TRBV30 and TRBJ1-1 gives the whole variable domain SQTIHQWPATLVQPVGSPLSLECTVEGTSNPNLYWYRQAAGRGLQLLFYSVGIGQISSEVPQNLSASRPQDRQFILSSKKLLLSDSGFYLCAWSVTRNTEAFFGQGTRLTVV.

J is TRBJ2-2 and V is TRBV15, with D possibly matching TRBD2 (6 bases). The CDR3 consists of 16 residues. Germline V lookup: CDR1 LNHNV, CDR2 YYDKDF (reference sequence). Deletions cut 3 bases from V and 1 base from J, with 12 bases between. Written as DNA, the CDR3 is TGTGCCACCAGCAGTCTCTGGCGGGGGAACACCGGGGAGCTGTTTTTT. Translating gives CATSSLWRGNTGELFF.

The V call is TRBV6-5, the J call TRBJ1-2; D is undetermined. The CDR3 runs 13 residues. Germline-derived CDR1 and CDR2 are MNHEY and SVGAGI. V was shortened by 7 bases and J by 2 bases, with 11 bases between the two germline ends. The CDR3 region is CASTPGRNYGYTF. The CDR3 DNA reads as TGTGCCAGCACCCCGGGCCGAAACTATGGCTACACCTTC.

The gene calls are TRBV5-6 and TRBJ2-2, with D perhaps TRBD1 (5 bases). Trimming took off 4 bases at V and 2 bases at J, with 9 bases between the two ends. Germline lookup yields CDR1 SGHDT and CDR2 YYEEEE. CDR3 length: 14 amino acids. CDR3 nucleotides: TGTGCCAGCAGCCCCAGGGTTAACACCGGGGAGCTGTTTTTT. Its translation is CASSPRVNTGELFF.

This sequence joins TRBV29-1 and TRBJ2-7; D gene uncertain. The V gene's germline CDR1 is SQVTM and CDR2 ANQGSEA. V was clipped by 4 bases and J by 1 base, with 11 bases between them. The CDR3 has 13 residues. CDR3: CSVVPDGSYEQYF. Written as DNA, the CDR3 is TGCAGCGTTGTCCCAGACGGATCCTACGAGCAGTACTTC.

The table lists this clone with a count of one. V and J are TRBV2 and TRBJ1-1, with D uncertain. Trimming removed 0 bases from V and 3 bases from J, with 11 bases in between. The CDR3 totals 15 residues. Per the germline V gene, CDR1 is SNHLY and CDR2 is FYNNEI. CDR3 region: CASSEARGLDTEAFF. Here the CDR3 DNA reads TGTGCCAGCAGTGAAGCCCGGGGATTGGACACTGAAGCTTTCTTT.

This chain uses TRBV6-5 with TRBJ2-3; 12 bases are shared with TRBD2. The CDR3 runs 16 residues. In germline, CDR1 is MNHEY, CDR2 SVGAGI. Trimming took 4 bases from V and 2 from J; bases not matched to a gene: 4. DNA for the CDR3: TGTGCCAGCAGTTCTCCTAGCGGGGGGGTCACAGATACGCAGTATTTT. Protein sequence: CASSSPSGGVTDTQYF.